This note documents a single T cell receptor (beta chain) sequence. The sample originates from a study of blood T cell repertoires in COVID-19. Study overall: T cells, B-cell-depleted T cells, or PBMCs supplied cDNA or gDNA.

Germline V CDR1 and CDR2: SNHLY, FYNNEI. Trimming shortened V by 5 bases and J by 10 bases, and 12 bases separated the two germline ends. The CDR3 loop spans 12 amino acids. As handled by the study authors: The assay estimated nucleated cells by amplifying reference gene primers. TCRdb's copy holds only in-frame clones and misses some; the assay was immunoSEQ multiplex PCR. The DNA gave D and trimming, while V, J and clone size come from that table. Of roughly 170,000 clones listed, roughly 86% are singletons. Sequences were obtained from peripheral blood. The chain recombines TRBV2 with TRBJ2-1; tentatively, D is TRBD2 (5 bases). This sequence was found in a man aged 35 to 55 who had recovered from COVID-19. CDR3 DNA sequence: TGTGCCAGCAGTCGAGGGAGTAGGGAGCAGTTCTTC. Protein sequence: CASSRGSREQFF.